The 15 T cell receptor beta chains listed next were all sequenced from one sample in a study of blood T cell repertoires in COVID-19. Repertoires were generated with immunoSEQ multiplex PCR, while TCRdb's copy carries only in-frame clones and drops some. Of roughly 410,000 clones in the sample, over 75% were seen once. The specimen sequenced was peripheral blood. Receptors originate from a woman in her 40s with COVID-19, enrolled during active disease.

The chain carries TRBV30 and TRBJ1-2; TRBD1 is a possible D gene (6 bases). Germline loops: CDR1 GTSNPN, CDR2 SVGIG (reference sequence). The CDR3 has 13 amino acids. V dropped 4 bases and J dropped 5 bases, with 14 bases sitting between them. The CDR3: CAWTLDSWYGYTF. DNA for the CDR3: TGTGCCTGGACGCTGGACAGTTGGTATGGCTACACCTTC.

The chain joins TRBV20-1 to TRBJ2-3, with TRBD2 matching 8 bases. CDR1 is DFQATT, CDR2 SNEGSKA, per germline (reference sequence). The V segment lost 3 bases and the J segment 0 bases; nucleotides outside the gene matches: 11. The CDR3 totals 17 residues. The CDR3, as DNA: TGCAGTGCTAGTAGCCCTTTAGCGGGGACTAGCACAGATACGCAGTATTTT. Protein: CSASSPLAGTSTDTQYF.

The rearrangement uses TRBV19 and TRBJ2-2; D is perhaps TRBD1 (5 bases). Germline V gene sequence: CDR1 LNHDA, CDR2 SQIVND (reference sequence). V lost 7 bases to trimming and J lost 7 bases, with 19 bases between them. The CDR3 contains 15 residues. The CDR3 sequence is CASTTLLGVGGELFF. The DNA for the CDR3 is TGTGCCAGTACAACCCTATTAGGGGTGGGCGGGGAGCTGTTTTTT.

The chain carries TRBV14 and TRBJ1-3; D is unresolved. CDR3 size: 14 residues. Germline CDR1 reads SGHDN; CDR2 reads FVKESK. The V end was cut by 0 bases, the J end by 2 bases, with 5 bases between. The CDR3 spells CASSQDIAGNTIYF. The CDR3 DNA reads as TGTGCCAGCAGCCAAGACATAGCTGGAAACACCATATATTTT. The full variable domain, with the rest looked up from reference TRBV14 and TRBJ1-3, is EAGVTQFPSHSVIEKGQTVTLRCDPISGHDNLYWYRRVMGKEIKFLLHFVKESKQDESGMPNNRFLAERTGGTYSTLKVQPAELEDSGVYFCASSQDIAGNTIYFGEGSWLTVV.

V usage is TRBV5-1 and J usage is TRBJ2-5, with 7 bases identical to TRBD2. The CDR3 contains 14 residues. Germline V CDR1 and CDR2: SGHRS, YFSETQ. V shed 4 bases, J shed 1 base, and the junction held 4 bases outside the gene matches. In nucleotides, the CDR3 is TGCGCCAGCAGCGGGGGGGGTTCCCAAGAGACCCAGTACTTC. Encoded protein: CASSGGGSQETQYF.

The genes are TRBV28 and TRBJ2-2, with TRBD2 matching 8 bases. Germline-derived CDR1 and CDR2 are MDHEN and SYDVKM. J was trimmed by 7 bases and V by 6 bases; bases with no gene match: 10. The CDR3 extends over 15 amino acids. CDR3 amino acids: CASRMGPAGGGELFF. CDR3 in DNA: TGTGCCAGCAGAATGGGACCGGCGGGGGGCGGGGAGCTGTTTTTT.

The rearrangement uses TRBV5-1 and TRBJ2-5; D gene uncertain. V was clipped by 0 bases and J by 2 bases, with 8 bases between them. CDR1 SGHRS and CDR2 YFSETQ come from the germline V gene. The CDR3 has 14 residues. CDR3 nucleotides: TGCGCCAGCAGCTTGGGGCCAGCGCAAGAGACCCAGTACTTC. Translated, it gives CASSLGPAQETQYF.

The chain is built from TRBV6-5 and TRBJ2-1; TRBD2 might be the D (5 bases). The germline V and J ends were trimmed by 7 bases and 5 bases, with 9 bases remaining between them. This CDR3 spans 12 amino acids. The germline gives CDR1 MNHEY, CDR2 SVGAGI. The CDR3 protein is CASTRADNEQFF. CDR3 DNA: TGTGCCAGCACGAGGGCGGACAATGAGCAGTTCTTC.

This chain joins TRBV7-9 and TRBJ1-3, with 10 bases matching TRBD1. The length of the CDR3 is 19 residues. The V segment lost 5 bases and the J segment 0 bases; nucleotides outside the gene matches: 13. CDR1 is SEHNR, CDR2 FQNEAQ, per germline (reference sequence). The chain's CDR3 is CASSSRRDRGPSSGNTIYF. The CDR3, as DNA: TGTGCCAGCAGCAGCCGGCGGGACAGGGGACCAAGCTCTGGAAACACCATATATTTT.

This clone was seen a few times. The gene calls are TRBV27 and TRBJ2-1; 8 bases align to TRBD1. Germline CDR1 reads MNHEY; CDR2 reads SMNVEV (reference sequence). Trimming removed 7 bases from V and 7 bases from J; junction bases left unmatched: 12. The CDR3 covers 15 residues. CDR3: CASTPRGTGLNEQFF. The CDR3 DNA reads TGTGCCAGCACCCCAAGAGGGACAGGCCTAAATGAGCAGTTCTTC.

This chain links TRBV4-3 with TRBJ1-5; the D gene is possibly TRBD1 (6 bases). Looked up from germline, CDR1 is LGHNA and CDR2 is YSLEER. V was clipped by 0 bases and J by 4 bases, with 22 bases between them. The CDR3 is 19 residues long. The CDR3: CASSQELLRPGQLNQPQHF. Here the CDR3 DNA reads TGCGCCAGCAGCCAAGAACTCCTCCGTCCAGGACAGTTAAATCAGCCCCAGCATTTT.

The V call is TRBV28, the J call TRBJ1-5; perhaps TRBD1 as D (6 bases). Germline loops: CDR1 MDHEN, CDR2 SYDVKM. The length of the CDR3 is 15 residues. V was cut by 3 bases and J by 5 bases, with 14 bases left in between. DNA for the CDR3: TGTGCCAGCAGTTTCCATAGGGGGAGAGATCAGCCCCAGCATTTT. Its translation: CASSFHRGRDQPQHF.

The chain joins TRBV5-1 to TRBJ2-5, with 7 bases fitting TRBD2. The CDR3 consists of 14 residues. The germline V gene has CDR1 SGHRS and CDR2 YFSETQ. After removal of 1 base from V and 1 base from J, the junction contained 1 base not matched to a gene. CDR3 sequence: CASSLSGGQETQYF. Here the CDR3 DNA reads TGCGCCAGCAGCTTGTCGGGGGGCCAAGAGACCCAGTACTTC.

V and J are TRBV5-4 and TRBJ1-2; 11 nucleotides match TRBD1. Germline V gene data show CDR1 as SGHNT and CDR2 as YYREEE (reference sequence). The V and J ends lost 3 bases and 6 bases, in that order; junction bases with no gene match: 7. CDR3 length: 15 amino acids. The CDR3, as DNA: TGTGCCAGCAGCTCCGGGGACAGGGGGACGGATGGCTACACCTTC. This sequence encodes CASSSGDRGTDGYTF.

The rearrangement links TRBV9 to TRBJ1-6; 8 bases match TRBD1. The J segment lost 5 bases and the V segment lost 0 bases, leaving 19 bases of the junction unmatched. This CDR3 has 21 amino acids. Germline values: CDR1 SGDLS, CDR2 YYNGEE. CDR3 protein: CASSVAGAGGDFLGNNSPLHF. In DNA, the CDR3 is TGTGCCAGCAGCGTAGCTGGGGCAGGGGGCGATTTTCTGGGGAATAATTCACCCCTCCACTTT.